This T cell receptor (beta chain) was observed in a study of cytomegalovirus exposure and HLA in healthy donors. The PCR contained 60 Vbeta and 13 Jbeta primers. Libraries were prepared by immunoSEQ multiplex PCR; TCRdb keeps only in-frame clonotypes and omits some of them. Of about 190,000 clones in the sample, more than 65% were seen once. The sequence came from a woman between 25 and 40 years old in good health and CMV-seropositive. Sequences were obtained from PBMCs.

This CDR3 is CASSEGLAGLSYEQYF. In DNA form, the CDR3 reads TGCGCCAGCAGTGAGGGGCTAGCGGGTCTCTCCTACGAGCAGTACTTC. The J gene is TRBJ2-7, the V gene TRBV10-2; the match to TRBD2 covers 8 bases. The CDR3 runs to 16 residues. With 2 bases clipped from V and 0 bases from J, the junction kept 6 bases outside the gene matches. The germline V gene has CDR1 WSHSY and CDR2 SAAADI.